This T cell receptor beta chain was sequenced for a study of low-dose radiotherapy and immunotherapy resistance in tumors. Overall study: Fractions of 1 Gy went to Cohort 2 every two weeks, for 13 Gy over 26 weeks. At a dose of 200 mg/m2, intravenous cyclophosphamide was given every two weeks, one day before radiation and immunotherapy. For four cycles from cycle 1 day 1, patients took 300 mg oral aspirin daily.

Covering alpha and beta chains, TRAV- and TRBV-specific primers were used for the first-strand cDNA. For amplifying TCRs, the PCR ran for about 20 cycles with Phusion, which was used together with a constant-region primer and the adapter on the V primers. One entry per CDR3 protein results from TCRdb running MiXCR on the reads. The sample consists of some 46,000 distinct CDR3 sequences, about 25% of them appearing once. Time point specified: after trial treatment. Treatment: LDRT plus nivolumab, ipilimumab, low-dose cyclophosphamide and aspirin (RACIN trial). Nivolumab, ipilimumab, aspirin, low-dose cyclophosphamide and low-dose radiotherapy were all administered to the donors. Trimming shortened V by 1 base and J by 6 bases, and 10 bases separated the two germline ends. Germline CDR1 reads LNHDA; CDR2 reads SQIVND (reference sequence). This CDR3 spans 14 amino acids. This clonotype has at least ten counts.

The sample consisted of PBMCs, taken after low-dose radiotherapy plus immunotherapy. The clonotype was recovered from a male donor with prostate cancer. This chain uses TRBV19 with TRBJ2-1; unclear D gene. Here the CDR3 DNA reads TGTGCCAGTAGTATAGGCCAGGTCTCCAATGAGCAGTTCTTC. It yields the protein CASSIGQVSNEQFF.